The rows below give T cell receptor beta chains drawn from one sample of a study of ipilimumab plus nivolumab after autologous stem cell transplantation. Measured with immunoSEQ multiplex PCR; TCRdb has only the in-frame clones, and not every one. Of about 15,000 clones detected, approximately 75% appear once; the ten largest clones hold roughly 10%. Sequenced here: PBMCs, sampled in a trial of ipilimumab plus nivolumab as post-transplant consolidation. Every receptor here comes from a male donor with primary mediastinal lymphoma. Both conserved end residues are part of each CDR3. The order of the fields is clone size, V gene, J gene, D gene, CDR3 DNA, CDR3 protein. D genes are given only for firm matches. Size is omitted from some rows. Given values are once, few, many or a class for expanded clones.

clone size: .; V gene: TRBV5-1; J gene: TRBJ1-4; D gene: .; CDR3 DNA: TGCGCCAGCAGCTTGGAGGTAGGGGATGCGGCTAATGAAAAACTGTTTTTT; CDR3 protein: CASSLEVGDAANEKLFF
clone size: .; V gene: TRBV15; J gene: TRBJ2-6; D gene: .; CDR3 DNA: TGTGCCACCAGCAGAGAGCGGAACTCTGGGGCCAACGTCCTGACTTTC; CDR3 protein: CATSRERNSGANVLTF
clone size: .; V gene: TRBV5-1; J gene: TRBJ2-4; D gene: .; CDR3 DNA: TGCGCCAGCAGCTCCCCTACCGGGGGCGAGGGGGAGATTCAGTACTTC; CDR3 protein: CASSSPTGGEGEIQYF
clone size: .; V gene: TRBV11-3; J gene: TRBJ2-2; D gene: .; CDR3 DNA: TGTGCCAGCAGCACCCAGACGGCTGGCGGGGAGCTGTTTTTT; CDR3 protein: CASSTQTAGGELFF
clone size: few; V gene: TRBV5-8; J gene: TRBJ2-2; D gene: .; CDR3 DNA: TGTGCCAGCAGCTTTTACGGGTTGAACACCGGGGAGCTGTTTTTT; CDR3 protein: CASSFYGLNTGELFF
clone size: .; V gene: TRBV4-1; J gene: TRBJ2-3; D gene: TRBD2; CDR3 DNA: TGCGCCAGCAGCCAATATAGCGGGAGAGGGGGAGATACGCAGTATTTT; CDR3 protein: CASSQYSGRGGDTQYF
clone size: .; V gene: TRBV7-9; J gene: TRBJ1-3; D gene: .; CDR3 DNA: TGTGCCAGCAGCTTAGCGACGGGGTCGGCTGGAAACACCATATATTTT; CDR3 protein: CASSLATGSAGNTIYF
clone size: .; V gene: TRBV2; J gene: TRBJ2-5; D gene: .; CDR3 DNA: TGTGCCAGCAGTGAATCAAGGACAGGGGGCCTTGGTAGCGGGGGGAAAGAGACCCAGTACTTC; CDR3 protein: CASSESRTGGLGSGGKETQYF
clone size: .; V gene: TRBV5-6; J gene: TRBJ2-1; D gene: TRBD2; CDR3 DNA: TGTGCCAGCAGTCAACCACTAGCGGGAGTTGGTGGTGAGCAGTTCTTC; CDR3 protein: CASSQPLAGVGGEQFF
clone size: .; V gene: TRBV6-1; J gene: TRBJ2-7; D gene: .; CDR3 DNA: TGTGCCGTCGGGGAACAGGGCAACTCCTACGAGCAGTACTTC; CDR3 protein: CAVGEQGNSYEQYF
clone size: .; V gene: TRBV25-1; J gene: TRBJ2-3; D gene: TRBD1; CDR3 DNA: TGTGCCAGCAGTGGTGGCAGGGGGCGTGGGACAGATACGCAGTATTTT; CDR3 protein: CASSGGRGRGTDTQYF
clone size: once; V gene: TRBV27; J gene: TRBJ1-1; D gene: TRBD1; CDR3 DNA: TGTGCCAGCAGGGACCCGGGACAGGGCCTCACTGAAGCTTTCTTT; CDR3 protein: CASRDPGQGLTEAFF
clone size: .; V gene: TRBV21-1; J gene: TRBJ1-5; D gene: .; CDR3 DNA: TGTGCCAGCAGCAAAGGAGGGACAGGGAGACGTCAGCCCCAGCATTTT; CDR3 protein: CASSKGGTGRRQPQHF
clone size: few; V gene: TRBV7-2; J gene: TRBJ2-1; D gene: .; CDR3 DNA: TGTGCCAGCAGCTTAGCTCACGGCTCCTACAATGAGCAGTTCTTC; CDR3 protein: CASSLAHGSYNEQFF
clone size: .; V gene: TRBV5-1; J gene: TRBJ1-2; D gene: .; CDR3 DNA: TGCGCCAGCAGCCCCGGCGCGGGGGCAGAGCTTAACTATGGCTACACCTTC; CDR3 protein: CASSPGAGAELNYGYTF
clone size: .; V gene: TRBV6-6; J gene: TRBJ1-1; D gene: TRBD1; CDR3 DNA: TGTGCCAGCAGCCTCACAGGGGGCGCAGGACGGACTGAAGCTTTCTTT; CDR3 protein: CASSLTGGAGRTEAFF
clone size: few; V gene: TRBV5-1; J gene: TRBJ2-7; D gene: TRBD1; CDR3 DNA: TGCGCCAGCAGCTTGCGTGGGACAGCCTCTCAGGAGCAGTACTTC; CDR3 protein: CASSLRGTASQEQYF
clone size: .; V gene: TRBV6-5; J gene: TRBJ1-6; D gene: .; CDR3 DNA: TGTGCCAGCAGCCAAGCACAGGGTTCACCCCTCCACTTT; CDR3 protein: CASSQAQGSPLHF
clone size: .; V gene: TRBV7-8; J gene: TRBJ1-4; D gene: TRBD1; CDR3 DNA: TGTGCCAGCAGCTCAACAGGGGGTTCTAACGAAAAACTGTTTTTT; CDR3 protein: CASSSTGGSNEKLFF
clone size: few; V gene: TRBV4-1; J gene: TRBJ2-1; D gene: .; CDR3 DNA: TGCGCCAGCAGCCAAGAACACGATGGCTACAATGAGCAGTTCTTC; CDR3 protein: CASSQEHDGYNEQFF
clone size: once; V gene: TRBV7-2; J gene: TRBJ2-3; D gene: .; CDR3 DNA: TGTGCCAGCAGCTTAGGGACTCGCACAGATACGCAGTATTTT; CDR3 protein: CASSLGTRTDTQYF
clone size: once; V gene: TRBV5-1; J gene: TRBJ2-1; D gene: TRBD1; CDR3 DNA: TGCGCCAGCCGCCCCGAAACAGGGGCGGGCTACAATGAGCAGTTCTTC; CDR3 protein: CASRPETGAGYNEQFF
clone size: .; V gene: TRBV7-9; J gene: TRBJ1-4; D gene: .; CDR3 DNA: TGTGCCAGCAGCTTATCGTCCTTTGGGGGTGAAAAACTGTTTTTT; CDR3 protein: CASSLSSFGGEKLFF
clone size: .; V gene: TRBV5-1; J gene: TRBJ1-2; D gene: .; CDR3 DNA: TGCGCCAGCAGCTTGGTAGGGCATCTATATGGCTACACCTTC; CDR3 protein: CASSLVGHLYGYTF
clone size: .; V gene: TRBV6-6; J gene: TRBJ2-6; D gene: .; CDR3 DNA: TGTGCCAGCAGTTCGCAACGGCGGTCTGGGGCCAACGTCCTGACTTTC; CDR3 protein: CASSSQRRSGANVLTF
clone size: once; V gene: TRBV29-1; J gene: TRBJ2-2; D gene: .; CDR3 DNA: TGCAGCGTAACAGGGAACACCGGGGAGCTGTTTTTT; CDR3 protein: CSVTGNTGELFF
clone size: .; V gene: TRBV10-1; J gene: TRBJ2-7; D gene: .; CDR3 DNA: TGCGCCAGCAGTTACGGAGTTCAGCAGTACTTC; CDR3 protein: CASSYGVQQYF
clone size: .; V gene: TRBV27; J gene: TRBJ2-7; D gene: TRBD1; CDR3 DNA: TGTGCCAGCAGTTTAAAGAGGGACAGTTTGTACGAGCAGTACTTC; CDR3 protein: CASSLKRDSLYEQYF
clone size: .; V gene: TRBV5-1; J gene: TRBJ2-1; D gene: TRBD2; CDR3 DNA: TGCGCCAGCAGGGGCGGGCTAGCGGGAGGCAGTAATGAGCAGTTCTTC; CDR3 protein: CASRGGLAGGSNEQFF
clone size: .; V gene: TRBV5-1; J gene: TRBJ2-7; D gene: TRBD1; CDR3 DNA: TGCGCCAGCAGTCGTTCCGGGACAGGGGGCTCCGGGGCCCTTTACGAGCAGTACTTC; CDR3 protein: CASSRSGTGGSGALYEQYF
clone size: .; V gene: TRBV6-6; J gene: TRBJ2-5; D gene: .; CDR3 DNA: TGTGCCAGCAGTTACGGGGGGGGCAGGGAGACCCAGTACTTC; CDR3 protein: CASSYGGGRETQYF
clone size: .; V gene: TRBV7-2; J gene: TRBJ1-2; D gene: TRBD1; CDR3 DNA: TGTGCCAGCAGCGCCCTAGGGACAGGGAGACACTATGGCTACACCTTC; CDR3 protein: CASSALGTGRHYGYTF
clone size: .; V gene: TRBV30; J gene: TRBJ2-2; D gene: .; CDR3 DNA: TGTGCCTGGAGTTCAGGGTACGGGGAGCTGTTTTTT; CDR3 protein: CAWSSGYGELFF
clone size: .; V gene: TRBV9; J gene: TRBJ2-1; D gene: .; CDR3 DNA: TGTGCCAGCAGCCTCAGCGGGTCTCAAGGCAATGAGCAGTTCTTC; CDR3 protein: CASSLSGSQGNEQFF
clone size: .; V gene: TRBV29-1; J gene: TRBJ2-7; D gene: TRBD2; CDR3 DNA: TGCAGCGTTGGGCTAGCGGGACCCCACGAGCAGTACTTC; CDR3 protein: CSVGLAGPHEQYF
clone size: .; V gene: TRBV5-1; J gene: TRBJ2-1; D gene: TRBD1; CDR3 DNA: TGCGCCAGCAGCTTCCAGGGGGCTCGCAATGAGCAGTTCTTC; CDR3 protein: CASSFQGARNEQFF
clone size: .; V gene: TRBV11-2; J gene: TRBJ1-4; D gene: TRBD1; CDR3 DNA: TGTGCCAGCAGCTCACAGGGGAGGTCTAATGAAAAACTGTTTTTT; CDR3 protein: CASSSQGRSNEKLFF
clone size: .; V gene: TRBV6-5; J gene: TRBJ1-6; D gene: .; CDR3 DNA: TGTGCCAGCAGTGGGGCAGTGGTCCAGAATTCACCCCTCCACTTT; CDR3 protein: CASSGAVVQNSPLHF
clone size: .; V gene: TRBV7-2; J gene: TRBJ1-2; D gene: .; CDR3 DNA: TGTGCCAGCAGCCCGTCCAGGGATCATGGCTACACCTTC; CDR3 protein: CASSPSRDHGYTF
clone size: few; V gene: TRBV11-3; J gene: TRBJ2-2; D gene: .; CDR3 DNA: TGTGCCAGCAGATTTCAGGGGCACGGGGAGCTGTTTTTT; CDR3 protein: CASRFQGHGELFF
clone size: .; V gene: TRBV9; J gene: TRBJ2-2; D gene: .; CDR3 DNA: TGTGCCAGCAGCGCCAACAAGGTGTCTGCGAACACCGGGGAGCTGTTTTTT; CDR3 protein: CASSANKVSANTGELFF
clone size: .; V gene: TRBV7-2; J gene: TRBJ2-5; D gene: TRBD2; CDR3 DNA: TGTGCCTGCGCTTCAGGACTAGCGGCTGAAGAGACCCAGTACTTC; CDR3 protein: CACASGLAAEETQYF
clone size: .; V gene: TRBV29-1; J gene: TRBJ2-1; D gene: TRBD1; CDR3 DNA: TGCAGCGTTCCTCCGGGACAGGGACAACCATACAATGAGCAGTTCTTC; CDR3 protein: CSVPPGQGQPYNEQFF
clone size: .; V gene: TRBV5-1; J gene: TRBJ2-3; D gene: .; CDR3 DNA: TGCGCCAGCAGCTTTAGCGGCCCCCCCACAGATACGCAGTATTTT; CDR3 protein: CASSFSGPPTDTQYF
clone size: few; V gene: TRBV4-1; J gene: TRBJ1-1; D gene: .; CDR3 DNA: TGCGCCAGCCTCCGGGAGGAAGACACTGAAGCTTTCTTT; CDR3 protein: CASLREEDTEAFF
clone size: .; V gene: TRBV5-5; J gene: TRBJ1-2; D gene: .; CDR3 DNA: TGTGCCAGCAGCCCCCGAGGATGGGATAACTATGGCTACACCTTC; CDR3 protein: CASSPRGWDNYGYTF
clone size: .; V gene: TRBV19; J gene: TRBJ2-7; D gene: TRBD1; CDR3 DNA: TGTGCCAGTAGTATGCCGGTGGGACAGGGGGCGAGATACGAGCAGTACTTC; CDR3 protein: CASSMPVGQGARYEQYF